This T cell receptor (beta chain) is from a study of blood T cell repertoires in COVID-19. Study context: COVID-19 samples from acute and convalescent phases originated in the United States, Italy and Spain.

Libraries were prepared by immunoSEQ multiplex PCR; TCRdb keeps only in-frame clonotypes and omits some of them. The sample has roughly 48,000 clones, roughly nine tenths seen once. The CDR3 is 13 residues long. Germline V CDR1 and CDR2: MNHEY, SMNVEV (reference sequence). Trimming removed 5 bases from V and 8 bases from J; junction bases left unmatched: 5. The sample consisted of peripheral blood. The receptor's source is a woman older than 75 with acute or convalescent COVID-19. This chain uses TRBV27 with TRBJ2-3, with 9 bases aligning to TRBD1. CDR3 sequence reads: CASSQPDRGTQYF. In DNA form, the CDR3 reads TGTGCCAGCAGTCAACCGGACAGGGGTACGCAGTATTTT.